This T cell receptor (beta chain) was sequenced during a study of OX40 agonist ivuxolimab in advanced cancers. For the study at large: Dosing consisted of intravenous ivuxolimab at 0.01 to 10 mg/kg every 2 weeks. Participants, 75% to 85% male, averaged approximately 65 years of age, ranging from roughly 20 to 80. Findings of the study overall: Individuals who were partial responders at 0.1-3.0 mg/kg had clonal expansion that ranked among the lowest.

Worth noting for this clone: Its antigen remains unidentified.

Enrollment shut out patients with autoimmune disease history or systemic immunosuppression. TCRdb's table, derived via immunoSEQ multiplex PCR, lists solely in-frame clones and lacks some. The data contain 59,000 or so clones, over 80% of them singletons. The sequence came from an adult with an advanced solid tumor such as melanoma, head and neck, liver or kidney cancer. The sample was CD4+ or CD8+ T cells sorted from blood, taken in a trial of the OX40 agonist ivuxolimab.

CDR3 sequence (DNA): TGTGCCAGCAGCTCCCGGGCCCTGGGAGAAAAACTGTTTTTT. Amino acid sequence: CASSSRALGEKLFF. The rearrangement uses TRBV11-1 and TRBJ1-4; no clear D. In germline, CDR1 is SGHAT, CDR2 FQDESV (reference sequence). The V and J ends lost 4 bases and 8 bases respectively, with 14 bases between them. The CDR3 contains 14 residues.